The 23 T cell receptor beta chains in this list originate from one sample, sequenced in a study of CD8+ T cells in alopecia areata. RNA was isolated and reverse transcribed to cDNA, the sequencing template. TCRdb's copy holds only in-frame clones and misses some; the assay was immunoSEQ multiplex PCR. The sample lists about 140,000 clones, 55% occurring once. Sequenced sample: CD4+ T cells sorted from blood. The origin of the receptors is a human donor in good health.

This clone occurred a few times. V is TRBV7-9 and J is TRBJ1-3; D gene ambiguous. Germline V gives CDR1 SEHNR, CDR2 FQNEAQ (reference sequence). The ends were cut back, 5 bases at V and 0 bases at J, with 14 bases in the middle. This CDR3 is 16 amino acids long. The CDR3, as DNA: TGTGCCAGCAGCCCACCAGAGACGAGCTCTGGAAACACCATATATTTT. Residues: CASSPPETSSGNTIYF.

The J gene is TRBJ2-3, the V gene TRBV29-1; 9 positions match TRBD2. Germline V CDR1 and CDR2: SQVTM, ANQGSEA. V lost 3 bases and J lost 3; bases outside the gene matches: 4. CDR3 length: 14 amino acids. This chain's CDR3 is CSVDPSGRTDTQYF. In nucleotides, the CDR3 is TGCAGCGTTGATCCCAGCGGGAGGACAGATACGCAGTATTTT.

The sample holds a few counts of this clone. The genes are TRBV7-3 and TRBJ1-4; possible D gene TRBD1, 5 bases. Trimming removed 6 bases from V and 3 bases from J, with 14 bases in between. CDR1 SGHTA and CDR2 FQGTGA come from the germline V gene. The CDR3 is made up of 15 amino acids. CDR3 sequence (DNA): TGTGCCAGCAGTCAAGACAGACGGGCTAATGAAAAACTGTTTTTT. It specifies CASSQDRRANEKLFF. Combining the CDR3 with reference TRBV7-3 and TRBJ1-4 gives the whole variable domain GAGVSQTPSNKVTEKGKYVELRCDPISGHTALYWYRQSLGQGPEFLIYFQGTGAADDSGLPNDRFFAVRPEGSVSTLKIQRTERGDSAVYLCASSQDRRANEKLFFGSGTQLSVL.

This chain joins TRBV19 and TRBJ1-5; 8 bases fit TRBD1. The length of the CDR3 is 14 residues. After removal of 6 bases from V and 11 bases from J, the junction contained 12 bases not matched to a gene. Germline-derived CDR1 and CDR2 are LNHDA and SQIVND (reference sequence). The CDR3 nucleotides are TGTGCCAGTAGCTCCAGGGGGCGCAGGAACTCCCAGCATTTT. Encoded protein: CASSSRGRRNSQHF.

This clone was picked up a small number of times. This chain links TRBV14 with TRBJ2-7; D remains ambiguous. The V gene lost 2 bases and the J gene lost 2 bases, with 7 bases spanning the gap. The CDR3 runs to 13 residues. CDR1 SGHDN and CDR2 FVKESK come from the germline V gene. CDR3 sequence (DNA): TGTGCCAGCAGCCAACAGAGAACCTACGAGCAGTACTTC. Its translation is CASSQQRTYEQYF.

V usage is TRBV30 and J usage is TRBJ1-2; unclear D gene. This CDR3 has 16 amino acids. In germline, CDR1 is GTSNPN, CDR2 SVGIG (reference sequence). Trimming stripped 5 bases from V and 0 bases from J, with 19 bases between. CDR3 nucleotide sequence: TGTGCCTGGGCCATTCTCGACGGACCAGCTAACTATGGCTACACCTTC. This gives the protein CAWAILDGPANYGYTF.

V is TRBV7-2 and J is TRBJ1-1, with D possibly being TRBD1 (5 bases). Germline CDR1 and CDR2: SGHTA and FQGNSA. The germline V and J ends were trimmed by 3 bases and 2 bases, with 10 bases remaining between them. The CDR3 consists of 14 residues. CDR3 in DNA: TGTGCCAGCAGCTTTGGGACCAGAAACACTGAAGCTTTCTTT. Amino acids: CASSFGTRNTEAFF.

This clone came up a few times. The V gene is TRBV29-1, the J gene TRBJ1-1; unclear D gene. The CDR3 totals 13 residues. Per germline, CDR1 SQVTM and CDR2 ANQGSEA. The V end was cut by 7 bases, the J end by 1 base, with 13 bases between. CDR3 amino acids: CSALLMGNTEAFF. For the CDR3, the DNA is TGCAGCGCCCTATTGATGGGGAACACTGAAGCTTTCTTT.

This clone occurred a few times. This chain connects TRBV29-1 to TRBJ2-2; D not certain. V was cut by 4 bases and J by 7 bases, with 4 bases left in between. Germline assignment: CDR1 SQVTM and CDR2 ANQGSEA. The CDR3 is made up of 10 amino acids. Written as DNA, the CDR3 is TGCAGCGTTGGTGACGGGGAGCTGTTTTTT. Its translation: CSVGDGELFF.

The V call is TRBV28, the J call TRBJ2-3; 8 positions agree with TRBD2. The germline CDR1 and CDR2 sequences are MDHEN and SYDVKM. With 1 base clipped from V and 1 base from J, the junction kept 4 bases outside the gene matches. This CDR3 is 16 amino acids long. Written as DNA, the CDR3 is TGTGCCAGCAGTTTATACGGGACTAGGGGCACAGATACGCAGTATTTT. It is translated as CASSLYGTRGTDTQYF.

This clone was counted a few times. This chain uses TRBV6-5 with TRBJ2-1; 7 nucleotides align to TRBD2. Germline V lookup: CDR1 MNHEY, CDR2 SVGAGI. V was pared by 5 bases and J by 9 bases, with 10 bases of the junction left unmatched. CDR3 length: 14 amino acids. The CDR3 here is CASSRVGGTVEQFF. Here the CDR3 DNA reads TGTGCCAGCAGTAGAGTGGGAGGGACCGTTGAGCAGTTCTTC.

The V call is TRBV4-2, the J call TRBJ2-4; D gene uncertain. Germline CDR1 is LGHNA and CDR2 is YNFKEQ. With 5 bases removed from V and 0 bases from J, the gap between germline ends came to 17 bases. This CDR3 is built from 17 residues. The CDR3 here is CASSLVPVILAKNIQYF. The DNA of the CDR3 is TGTGCCAGCAGCTTAGTACCCGTCATTTTAGCCAAAAACATTCAGTACTTC.

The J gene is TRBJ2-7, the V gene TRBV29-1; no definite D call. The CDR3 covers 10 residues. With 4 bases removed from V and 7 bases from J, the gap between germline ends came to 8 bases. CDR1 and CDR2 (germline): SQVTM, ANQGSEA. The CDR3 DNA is TGCAGCGTTGCCGATTTGGAGCAGTACTTC. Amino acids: CSVADLEQYF.

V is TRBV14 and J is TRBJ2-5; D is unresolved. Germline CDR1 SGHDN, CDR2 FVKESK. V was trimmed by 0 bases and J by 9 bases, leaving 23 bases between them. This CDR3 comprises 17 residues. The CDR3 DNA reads TGTGCCAGCAGCCAAGATCGAGCGCGATTCAGGCCCAAGGCCCAGTACTTC. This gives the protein CASSQDRARFRPKAQYF.

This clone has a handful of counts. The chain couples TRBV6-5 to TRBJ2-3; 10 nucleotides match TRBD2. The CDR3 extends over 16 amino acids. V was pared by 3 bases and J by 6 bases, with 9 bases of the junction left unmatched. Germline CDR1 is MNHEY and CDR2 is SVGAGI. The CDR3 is CASSYRASGRMDTQYF. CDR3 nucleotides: TGTGCCAGCAGTTATAGGGCTAGCGGGAGAATGGATACGCAGTATTTT.

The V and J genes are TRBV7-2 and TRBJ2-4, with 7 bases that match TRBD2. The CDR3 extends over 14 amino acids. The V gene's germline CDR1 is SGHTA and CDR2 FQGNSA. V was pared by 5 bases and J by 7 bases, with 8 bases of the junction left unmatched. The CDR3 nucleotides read TGTGCCAGCAGCCCTAGGACTAGAGCTAACATTCAGTACTTC. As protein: CASSPRTRANIQYF.

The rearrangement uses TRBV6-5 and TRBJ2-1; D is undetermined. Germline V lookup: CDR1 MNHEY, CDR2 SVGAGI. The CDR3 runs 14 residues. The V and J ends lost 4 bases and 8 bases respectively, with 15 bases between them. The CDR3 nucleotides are TGTGCCAGCAGTTCTAACTTAGGACGATATGAGCAGTTCTTC. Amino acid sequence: CASSSNLGRYEQFF.

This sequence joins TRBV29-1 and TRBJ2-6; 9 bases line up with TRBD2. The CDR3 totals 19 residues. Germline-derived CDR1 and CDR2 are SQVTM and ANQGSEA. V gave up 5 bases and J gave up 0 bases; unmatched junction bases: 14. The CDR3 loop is CSVITSGSTPSSGANVLTF. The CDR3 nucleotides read TGCAGCGTTATCACTAGCGGGTCCACCCCCTCCTCTGGGGCCAACGTCCTGACTTTC.

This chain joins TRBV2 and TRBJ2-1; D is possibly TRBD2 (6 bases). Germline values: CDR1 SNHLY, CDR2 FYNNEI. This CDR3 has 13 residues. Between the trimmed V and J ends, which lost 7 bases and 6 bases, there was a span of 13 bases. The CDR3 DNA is TGTGCCAGCAAGGAACTAGCTCCCAATGAGCAGTTCTTC. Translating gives CASKELAPNEQFF.

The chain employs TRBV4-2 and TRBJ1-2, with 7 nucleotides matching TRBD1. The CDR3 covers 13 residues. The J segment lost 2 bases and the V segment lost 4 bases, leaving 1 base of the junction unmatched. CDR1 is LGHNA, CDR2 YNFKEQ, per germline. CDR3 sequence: CASSPGGNYGYTF. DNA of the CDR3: TGTGCCAGCAGCCCAGGGGGGAACTATGGCTACACCTTC.

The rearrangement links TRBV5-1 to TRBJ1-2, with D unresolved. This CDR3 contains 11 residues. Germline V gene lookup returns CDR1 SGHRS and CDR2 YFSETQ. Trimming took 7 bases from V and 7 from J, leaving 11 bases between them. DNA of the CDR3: TGCGCCAGCCGACTATTTGGTGGCTACACCTTC. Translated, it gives CASRLFGGYTF.

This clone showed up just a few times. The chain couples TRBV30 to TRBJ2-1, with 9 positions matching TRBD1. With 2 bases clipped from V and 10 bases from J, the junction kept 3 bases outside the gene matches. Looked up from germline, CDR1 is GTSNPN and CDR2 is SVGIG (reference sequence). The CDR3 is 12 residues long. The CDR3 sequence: CAWSLTGGEQFF. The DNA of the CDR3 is TGTGCCTGGAGTTTGACAGGGGGGGAGCAGTTCTTC.

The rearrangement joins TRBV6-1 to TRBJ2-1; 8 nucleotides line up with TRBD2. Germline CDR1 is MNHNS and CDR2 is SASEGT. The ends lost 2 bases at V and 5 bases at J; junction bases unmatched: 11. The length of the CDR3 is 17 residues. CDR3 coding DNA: TGTGCCAGCAGTGAAAACGAACTAGCGGTTATAGACAATGAGCAGTTCTTC. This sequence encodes CASSENELAVIDNEQFF.